Below, 30 T cell receptor beta chains from the same sample are listed, as sequenced in a study of T cells in Graves' hyperthyroidism and ophthalmopathy. Regions amplified from RNA transcripts were the TCR beta CDR3 regions. TCR CDR3 regions were first amplified by RT-PCR with HTBI primers. One entry per CDR3 protein, called by TCRdb with MiXCR from the multiplex PCR reads. This table holds under 700,000 distinct CDR3 sequences, 16% found once. Source material: blood. These receptors were taken from a woman aged 18-35 years with Graves' hyperthyroidism.

This clonotype was seen ten or more times. This rearrangement joins TRBV6-1 to TRBJ2-6, with D possibly TRBD1 on 6 matching bases. In germline, CDR1 is MNHNS, CDR2 SASEGT. V was trimmed by 1 base and J by 2 bases, leaving 9 bases between them. The CDR3 totals 16 residues. The CDR3 here is CASSEDGGAGANVLTF. For the CDR3, the DNA is TGTGCCAGCAGTGAAGATGGGGGCGCTGGGGCCAACGTCCTGACTTTC.

This clonotype has a count of ten or more. V and J are TRBV20-1 and TRBJ1-4, with D possibly matching TRBD1 (6 bases). From germline, CDR1 is DFQATT and CDR2 SNEGSKA (reference sequence). V gave up 0 bases and J gave up 7 bases, with 12 bases separating them. The CDR3 is 14 residues long. The CDR3 DNA is TGCAGTGCTAGAGATGGGGGCGCGGGTGAAAAACTGTTTTTT. Translated, it gives CSARDGGAGEKLFF.

In this sample, this clonotype turned up many times. This rearrangement joins TRBV28 to TRBJ2-1, with a possible D match to TRBD1 (5 bases). Germline V gives CDR1 MDHEN, CDR2 SYDVKM. This CDR3 is built from 14 residues. Trimming took 6 bases from V and 4 from J, leaving 13 bases between them. The CDR3 sequence: CASRGEPGYNEQFF. The CDR3 nucleotides are TGTGCCAGCAGAGGTGAGCCAGGGTACAATGAGCAGTTCTTC.

The rearrangement joins TRBV24-1 to TRBJ2-6; possible D gene TRBD2, 5 bases. The CDR3 is 15 residues long. Germline CDR1 KGHDR, CDR2 SFDVKD. V was clipped by 7 bases and J by 0 bases, with 9 bases between them. CDR3 nucleotide sequence: TGTGCCACCAGCCAAACTAGCTCTGGGGCCAACGTCCTGACTTTC. Amino acid sequence: CATSQTSSGANVLTF.

This clonotype was counted ten times or more. The genes are TRBV6-2 or TRBV6-3 and TRBJ2-3, with no clear D. CDR3 length equals 15 residues. The germline V and J ends were trimmed by 0 bases and 2 bases, with 9 bases remaining between them. The germline V gene encodes CDR1 MNHEY and CDR2 SVGEGT. The CDR3 sequence: CASSYSIQYTDTQYF. The CDR3 nucleotides are TGTGCCAGCAGTTACTCGATACAGTACACAGATACGCAGTATTTT.

In this sample, this clonotype turned up many times. This chain connects TRBV7-9 to TRBJ1-5; unclear D gene. The CDR3 runs to 12 residues. V gave up 11 bases and J gave up 2 bases, with 10 bases separating them. Germline values: CDR1 SEHNR, CDR2 FQNEAQ (reference sequence). The CDR3 nucleotides are TGTGCCTCATCAGGTGGCAATCAGCCCCAGCATTTT. Translation gives CASSGGNQPQHF.

This clonotype was detected ten times or more. The chain recombines TRBV20-1 with TRBJ2-3, with unresolved D. The CDR3 spans 14 residues. V lost 3 bases to trimming and J lost 4 bases, with 14 bases between them. Per the germline V gene, CDR1 is DFQATT and CDR2 is SNEGSKA (reference sequence). The CDR3 DNA is TGCAGTGCTAGTGGGGTGATAGGTGCAGATACGCAGTATTTT. It specifies CSASGVIGADTQYF.

This clonotype occurred a few times. The V gene is TRBV12-3 or TRBV12-4, the J gene TRBJ1-5; D is possibly TRBD1 (5 bases). V was pared by 0 bases and J by 5 bases, with 11 bases between. The CDR3 extends over 15 amino acids. The CDR3 loop is CASSLAPGDDQPQHF. As DNA, the CDR3 is TGTGCCAGCAGTTTAGCGCCGGGGGACGATCAGCCCCAGCATTTT.

This clonotype was counted between two and nine times. The chain couples TRBV15 to TRBJ1-2; TRBD1 is a possible D gene (6 bases). Trimming took 0 bases from V and 3 from J, leaving 26 bases between them. CDR1 is LNHNV, CDR2 YYDKDF, per germline (reference sequence). CDR3 length equals 20 residues. The CDR3 here is CATSRDSGATGPPNHYGYTF. As DNA, the CDR3 is TGTGCCACCAGCAGAGATTCGGGAGCAACAGGGCCACCTAACCACTATGGCTACACCTTC. The full variable domain, its missing parts supplied by reference TRBV15 and TRBJ1-2, is DAMVIQNPRYQVTQFGKPVTLSCSQTLNHNVMYWYQQKSSQAPKLLFHYYDKDFNNEADTPDNFQSRRPNTSFCFLDIRSPGLGDTAMYLCATSRDSGATGPPNHYGYTFGSGTRLTVV.

This clonotype was picked up a small number of times. This chain joins TRBV12-3 or TRBV12-4 and TRBJ1-2; D not certain. The germline V and J ends were trimmed by 0 bases and 1 base, with 9 bases remaining between them. The CDR3 is made up of 15 amino acids. In DNA form, the CDR3 reads TGTGCCAGCAGTTTAGCGGCAGTTGTTAACTATGGCTACACCTTC. This codes for CASSLAAVVNYGYTF.

This clonotype showed up many times. J is TRBJ2-1 and V is TRBV5-1, with D hard to call. Per germline, CDR1 SGHRS and CDR2 YFSETQ. V lost 2 bases and J 9 bases, leaving 6 bases between the germline ends. The CDR3 has 11 amino acids. CDR3 region: CASSLEGEQFF. The DNA of the CDR3 is TGCGCCAGCAGCTTAGAAGGTGAGCAGTTCTTC.

This chain links TRBV7-9 with TRBJ1-4; no firm D call. The V end lost 7 bases, the J end lost 4 bases, and 13 bases lay between the germline ends. This CDR3 is 14 amino acids long. The V gene's germline CDR1 is SEHNR and CDR2 FQNEAQ (reference sequence). CDR3 amino acids: CASTPSGYNEKLFF. For the CDR3, the DNA is TGTGCCAGCACCCCGTCTGGCTATAATGAAAAACTGTTTTTT.

This chain uses TRBV27 with TRBJ2-1; D not certain. Deletions cut 11 bases from V and 2 bases from J, with 10 bases between. CDR3 size: 12 residues. Germline V gene lookup returns CDR1 MNHEY and CDR2 SMNVEV (reference sequence). The CDR3: CAGGATYNEQFF. Here the CDR3 DNA reads TGTGCCGGTGGAGCCACCTACAATGAGCAGTTCTTC.

V and J are TRBV5-1 and TRBJ2-7; D unclear. In germline, CDR1 is SGHRS, CDR2 YFSETQ. This CDR3 has 14 amino acids. V was cut by 1 base and J by 5 bases, with 13 bases left in between. CDR3 DNA sequence: TGCGCCAGCAGCTTGAGAATCCCTTCCCACGAGCAGTACTTC. Its translation: CASSLRIPSHEQYF. Full variable domain (rest looked up from reference TRBV5-1 and TRBJ2-7): KAGVTQTPRYLIKTRGQQVTLSCSPISGHRSVSWYQQTPGQGLQFLFEYFSETQRNKGNFPGRFSGRQFSNSRSEMNVSTLELGDSALYLCASSLRIPSHEQYFGPGTRLTVT.

The table lists this clonotype with a few counts. This rearrangement joins TRBV4-3 to TRBJ1-5, with D possibly being TRBD1 (5 bases). The CDR3 is 15 residues long. From germline, CDR1 is LGHNA and CDR2 YSLEER. The V end was cut by 0 bases, the J end by 7 bases, with 13 bases between. The chain's CDR3 is CASSQDERGAQPQHF. The DNA for the CDR3 is TGCGCCAGCAGCCAAGATGAAAGAGGGGCCCAGCCCCAGCATTTT.

This clonotype was seen ten or more times. The chain combines TRBV2 with TRBJ2-4, with D tentatively TRBD1 or TRBD2 (6 bases each). Between the trimmed V and J ends, which lost 7 bases and 1 base, there was a span of 14 bases. The germline V gene encodes CDR1 SNHLY and CDR2 FYNNEI. This CDR3 contains 15 residues. The CDR3 coding sequence is TGTGCCAGCAACACAAGGGGGGACGCCAAAAACATTCAGTACTTC. Protein sequence: CASNTRGDAKNIQYF.

The sample holds many counts of this clonotype. The chain employs TRBV24-1 and TRBJ2-1; D might be TRBD1 (6 bases). The CDR3 has 15 residues. Trimming left V 0 bases short and J 6 bases short, with 11 bases between. From germline, CDR1 is KGHDR and CDR2 SFDVKD. The CDR3 coding sequence is TGTGCCACCAGTGATTTGCGGGGACACCTCAATGAGCAGTTCTTC. Amino acids: CATSDLRGHLNEQFF.

The rearrangement joins TRBV6-2 or TRBV6-3 to TRBJ1-1, with 8 bases fitting TRBD1. The J segment lost 1 base and the V segment lost 8 bases, leaving 12 bases of the junction unmatched. Germline assignment: CDR1 MNHEY and CDR2 SVGEGT. CDR3 length: 16 residues. The CDR3 DNA reads TGTGCCAGCCTTCGGAGGGTAGGGACAGGGAACACTGAAGCTTTCTTT. Encoded protein: CASLRRVGTGNTEAFF.

This clonotype was detected a few times. This sequence joins TRBV4-3 and TRBJ2-1; tentative D call: TRBD1 (5 bases). The V gene lost 0 bases and the J gene lost 0 bases, with 9 bases spanning the gap. In germline, CDR1 is LGHNA, CDR2 YSLEER. The length of the CDR3 is 16 residues. The CDR3 reads CASSQEGEGSYNEQFF. CDR3 sequence (DNA): TGCGCCAGCAGCCAAGAAGGGGAAGGCTCCTACAATGAGCAGTTCTTC.

The genes are TRBV11-1 and TRBJ2-7, with TRBD2 identical over 7 bases. The CDR3 consists of 16 residues. V dropped 3 bases and J dropped 2; count of bases not matched to a gene: 10. Germline CDR1 reads SGHAT; CDR2 reads FQDESV (reference sequence). The CDR3 sequence is CASSFTGDYRTYEQYF. For the CDR3, the DNA is TGTGCCAGCAGCTTCACCGGGGACTATCGAACCTACGAGCAGTACTTC.

This clonotype was detected many times. V is TRBV20-1 and J is TRBJ2-2; D not resolved. The V gene's germline CDR1 is DFQATT and CDR2 SNEGSKA (reference sequence). The CDR3 has 12 amino acids. V was pared by 5 bases and J by 7 bases, with 11 bases between. The CDR3 region is CSAPTRHGELFF. As DNA, the CDR3 is TGCAGTGCTCCCACCCGGCACGGGGAGCTGTTTTTT.

Concerning this clonotype: One base away lies a much larger clone, so this may be a sequencing read error. The CDR3 coding sequence is TGTGCCAGCAGTTTGGGACAGTGGCTCGGCTATGGCTACACCTTC. Protein product: CASSLGQWLGYGYTF. The chain uses TRBV12-3 or TRBV12-4 and TRBJ1-2; 7 bases are shared with TRBD1. The V segment lost 3 bases and the J segment 4 bases; nucleotides outside the gene matches: 8. The CDR3 has 15 residues.

This clonotype was recorded many times. The V gene is TRBV3-1, the J gene TRBJ1-1; D not resolved. From germline, CDR1 is LGHDT and CDR2 YNNKEL (reference sequence). The CDR3 is 13 residues long. The V end lost 4 bases, the J end lost 0 bases, and 6 bases lay between the germline ends. The CDR3 reads CASSLFMNTEAFF. CDR3 nucleotide sequence: TGTGCCAGCAGCCTCTTTATGAACACTGAAGCTTTCTTT.

This clonotype was seen at least ten times. J is TRBJ2-3 and V is TRBV13, with 9 bases fitting TRBD2. V lost 5 bases and J lost 6; bases outside the gene matches: 3. The CDR3 spans 13 residues. Germline V gene data show CDR1 as PRHDT and CDR2 as FYEKMQ (reference sequence). CDR3 DNA sequence: TGTGCCAGCAGCCAAACTAGCGGGGATACGCAGTATTTT. This translates into CASSQTSGDTQYF.

Of note for this clonotype: This may stem from a read error, because a much larger clone lies one nucleotide away. The chain combines TRBV5-1 with TRBJ2-1, with 8 bases fitting TRBD1. The J segment lost 10 bases and the V segment lost 0 bases, leaving 6 bases of the junction unmatched. CDR3 size: 14 residues. Germline CDR1 is SGHRS and CDR2 is YFSETQ. As DNA, the CDR3 is TGCGCCAGCAGCTTGGGACAGGGGCTCGAAGAGCAGTTCTTC. Its translation is CASSLGQGLEEQFF.

The sample holds many counts of this clonotype. This chain connects TRBV28 to TRBJ1-4; D may be TRBD1 (5 bases). Trimming stripped 9 bases from V and 0 bases from J, with 14 bases between. Germline loops: CDR1 MDHEN, CDR2 SYDVKM. The CDR3 is 15 residues long. This chain's CDR3 is CASADSRATNEKLFF. CDR3 nucleotides: TGTGCCAGTGCCGACAGCAGGGCAACTAATGAAAAACTGTTTTTT.

V usage is TRBV20-1 and J usage is TRBJ1-6; D uncertain. CDR1 and CDR2 (germline): DFQATT, SNEGSKA (reference sequence). The CDR3 spans 15 residues. With 1 base removed from V and 5 bases from J, the gap between germline ends came to 12 bases. CDR3 amino acids: CSARGAGQHNSPLHF. The DNA of the CDR3 is TGCAGTGCTAGAGGGGCCGGGCAGCATAATTCACCCCTCCACTTT.

At least ten counts were recorded for this clonotype. The chain couples TRBV6-5 to TRBJ1-4; perhaps TRBD1 as D (5 bases). Trimming pared 0 bases from V and 0 bases from J, leaving 17 bases between. Germline CDR1 and CDR2: MNHEY and SVGAGI. CDR3 size: 19 residues. CDR3 amino acids: CASSYSVVAGDATNEKLFF. CDR3 in DNA: TGTGCCAGCAGTTACTCCGTCGTAGCCGGGGACGCAACTAATGAAAAACTGTTTTTT.

This clonotype came up many times. This sequence joins TRBV2 and TRBJ2-7; TRBD1 aligns across 10 bases. The CDR3 extends over 13 amino acids. The V gene's germline CDR1 is SNHLY and CDR2 FYNNEI. Trimming removed 6 bases from V and 3 bases from J; junction bases left unmatched: 2. The CDR3 protein is CASRGDRGYEQYF. The CDR3 coding sequence is TGTGCCAGCAGAGGGGACAGGGGCTACGAGCAGTACTTC.

This clonotype was observed a handful of times. The CDR3 DNA is TGTGCCAGCAGTCAAGGCCACACAGATACGCAGTATTTT. Translation: CASSQGHTDTQYF. The V gene is TRBV12-3 or TRBV12-4, the J gene TRBJ2-3; D not certain. V dropped 5 bases and J dropped 2 bases, with 8 bases sitting between them. This CDR3 has 13 amino acids.